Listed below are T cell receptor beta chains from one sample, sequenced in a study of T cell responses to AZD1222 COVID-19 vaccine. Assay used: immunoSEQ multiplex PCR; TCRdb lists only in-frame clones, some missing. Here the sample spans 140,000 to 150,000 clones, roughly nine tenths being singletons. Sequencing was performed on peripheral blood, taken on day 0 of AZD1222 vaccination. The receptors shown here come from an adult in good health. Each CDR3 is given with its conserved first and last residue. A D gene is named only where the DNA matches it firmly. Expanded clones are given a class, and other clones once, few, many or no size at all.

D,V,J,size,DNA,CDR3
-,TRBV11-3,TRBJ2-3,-,TGTGCCAGCAGCTTCGGCGCTCCACACACAGATACGCAGTATTTT,CASSFGAPHTDTQYF
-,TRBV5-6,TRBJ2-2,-,TGTGCCAGCAGCTTACCGGTCAAACCGAACACCGGGGAGCTGTTTTTT,CASSLPVKPNTGELFF
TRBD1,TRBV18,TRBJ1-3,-,TGTGCCAGCTCACCCGACAGGGTCTCTGGAAACACCATATATTTT,CASSPDRVSGNTIYF
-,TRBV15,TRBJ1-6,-,TGTGCCACCAGCAGATATACTCAGGGGACGAATAATTCACCCCTCCACTTT,CATSRYTQGTNNSPLHF
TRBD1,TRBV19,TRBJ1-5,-,TGTGCCAGCGGGGACAGGCTGGGGAGCAATCAGCCCCAGCATTTT,CASGDRLGSNQPQHF
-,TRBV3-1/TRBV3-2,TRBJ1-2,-,TGTGCCAGCAGCCATACCGGGACTGACTATGGCTACACCTTC,CASSHTGTDYGYTF
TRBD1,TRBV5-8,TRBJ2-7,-,TGTGCCAGCAGCGGGGACAGCTACGAGCAGTACTTC,CASSGDSYEQYF
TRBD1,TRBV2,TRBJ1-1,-,TGTGCCAGCATGAGGGACAGGGTGAACACTGAAGCTTTCTTT,CASMRDRVNTEAFF
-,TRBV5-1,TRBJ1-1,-,TGCGCCAGCAGCTTGGATAGGGGCATGAACACTGAAGCTTTCTTT,CASSLDRGMNTEAFF
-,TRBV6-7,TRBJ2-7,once,TGTGCCAGCAGTAAAGCCGGGACCGCTACCTACGAGCAGTACTTC,CASSKAGTATYEQYF
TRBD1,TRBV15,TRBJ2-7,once,TGTGCCACCAGCAGGGAGGAAGGACAGGGTTACGAGCAGTACTTC,CATSREEGQGYEQYF
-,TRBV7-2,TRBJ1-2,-,TGTGCCAGCAGCTCAACTAACCCCTATGGCTACACCTTC,CASSSTNPYGYTF
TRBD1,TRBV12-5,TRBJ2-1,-,TGTGCTAGTGGTCTCCGGACAGGGAGGAATGAGCAGTTCTTC,CASGLRTGRNEQFF
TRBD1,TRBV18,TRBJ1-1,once,TGTGCCAGCTCATCGGGGGGACAGCCGAACACTGAAGCTTTCTTT,CASSSGGQPNTEAFF
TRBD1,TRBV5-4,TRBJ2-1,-,TGTGCCAGCAGCTTGCTTCCGGGACAGGGGGCCGGGAATGAGCAGTTCTTC,CASSLLPGQGAGNEQFF
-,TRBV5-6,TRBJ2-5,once,TGTGCCAGCAGCTTTTTACGGGGCGAGGTAGTTACGGCCCAGTACTTC,CASSFLRGEVVTAQYF
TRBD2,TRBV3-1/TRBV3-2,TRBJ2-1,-,TGTGCCAGCCGAGCGGGGGGCGGAGAGCAGTTCTTC,CASRAGGGEQFF
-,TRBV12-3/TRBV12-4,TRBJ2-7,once,TGTGCCAGCAGTTTGTGGCCCAGGGAGCAGTACTTC,CASSLWPREQYF
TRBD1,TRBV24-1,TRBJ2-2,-,TGTGCCACCAGTGGCGCCGGGACAGGGGGCCGGACCGGGGAGCTGTTTTTT,CATSGAGTGGRTGELFF
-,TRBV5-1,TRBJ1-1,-,TGCGCCAGCAGCTTGGTGTCCGGCCCATTGAACACTGAAGCTTTCTTT,CASSLVSGPLNTEAFF
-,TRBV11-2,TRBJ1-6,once,TGTGCCAGCAGCTCCCCCAGGGGCTATTCACCCCTCCACTTT,CASSSPRGYSPLHF
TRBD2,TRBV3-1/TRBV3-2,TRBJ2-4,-,TGTGCCAGCAGCCAGAGACTAGCGGGAGGACTAGCCAAAAACATTCAGTACTTC,CASSQRLAGGLAKNIQYF
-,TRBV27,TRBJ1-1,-,TGTGCCAGCGGGCAAGCACCTTACACTGAAGCTTTCTTT,CASGQAPYTEAFF
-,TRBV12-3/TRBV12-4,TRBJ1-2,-,TGTGCCAGCAGTTCGGGATTTAACTATGGCTACACCTTC,CASSSGFNYGYTF
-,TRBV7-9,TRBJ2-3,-,TGTGCCAGCAGCTCCCCAGGGACCGGGGTGGATACGCAGTATTTT,CASSSPGTGVDTQYF
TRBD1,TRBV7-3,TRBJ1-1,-,TGTGCCAGCAGCTCGTCGCCCGGGACAGCGGGCACTGAAGCTTTCTTT,CASSSSPGTAGTEAFF
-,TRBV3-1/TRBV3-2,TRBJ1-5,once,TGTGCCAGCGGACCCTCGGTGGCCCAGCATTTT,CASGPSVAQHF
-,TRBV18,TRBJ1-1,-,TGTGCCAGCTCACCACAGCCATTCACTGAAGCTTTCTTT,CASSPQPFTEAFF
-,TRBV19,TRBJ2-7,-,TGTGCCAGTAGGCCGGACAGGTTTAAAGCGGGACCCAGCGAGCAGTACTTC,CASRPDRFKAGPSEQYF
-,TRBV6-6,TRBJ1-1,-,TGTGCCAGCAGTTCCCCGGGCTCAAAAAGGGGGGAAGCTTTCTTT,CASSSPGSKRGEAFF
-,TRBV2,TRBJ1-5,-,TGTGCCAGCTCTTCGGGACGGCTAGTTAATAGCAATCAGCCCCAGCATTTT,CASSSGRLVNSNQPQHF
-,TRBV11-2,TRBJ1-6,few,TGTGCCAGCAGCCCCCGGTTGGGATCACCCCTCCACTTT,CASSPRLGSPLHF
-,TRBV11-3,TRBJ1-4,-,TGTGCCAGCAGCTTAGGACAGGTCAATGAAAAACTGTTTTTT,CASSLGQVNEKLFF
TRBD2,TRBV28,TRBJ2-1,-,TGTGCCAGCAGTCCCCTCGGACTAGCGGGAGGTGATGAGCAGTTCTTC,CASSPLGLAGGDEQFF
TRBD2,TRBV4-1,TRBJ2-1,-,TGCGCCAGCAGCCCTTCAGCGGGAATGGATGAGCAGTTCTTC,CASSPSAGMDEQFF
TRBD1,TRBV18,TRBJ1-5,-,TGTGCCAGCTCGCCTAGGACAGGGAAAAGTCAGCCCCAGCATTTT,CASSPRTGKSQPQHF
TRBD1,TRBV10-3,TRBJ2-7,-,TGTGCCATCAGTGATCCCGGGACAGCTAGGGGCGAGCAGTACTTC,CAISDPGTARGEQYF
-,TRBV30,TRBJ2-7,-,TGTGCCTGGAACGGAGGACAGACCTACTACGAGCAGTACTTC,CAWNGGQTYYEQYF
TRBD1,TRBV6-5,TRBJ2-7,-,TGTGCCAGCAGGTACCTAAGGGGGCAGGCCTACGAGCAGTACTTC,CASRYLRGQAYEQYF
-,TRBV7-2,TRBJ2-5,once,TGTGCCAGCAGCTCAGGAGGGGAGCCTCAAGAGACCCAGTACTTC,CASSSGGEPQETQYF
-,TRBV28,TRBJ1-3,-,TGTGCCAGCACCCCTGGACTTTGGGGAAACACCATATATTTT,CASTPGLWGNTIYF
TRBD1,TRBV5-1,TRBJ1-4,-,TGCGCCAGCAGCTTGGACCCGCCGGGACAGGGTTTGAGTGAAAAACTGTTTTTT,CASSLDPPGQGLSEKLFF
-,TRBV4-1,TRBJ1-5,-,TGCGCCAGCAGCCATCCCTGGGGCTCTGACAATCAGCCCCAGCATTTT,CASSHPWGSDNQPQHF
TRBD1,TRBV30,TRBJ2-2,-,TGTGCCTGGAACTCGGACAGGGGGTCGGGCACCGGGGAGCTGTTTTTT,CAWNSDRGSGTGELFF
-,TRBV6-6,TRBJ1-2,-,TGTGCCAGCAGTTACGGTCTATCCTATGGCTACACCTTC,CASSYGLSYGYTF
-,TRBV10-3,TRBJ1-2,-,TGTGCCATCAGAGACCTTGGGGAAGGGGCCTATGGCTACACCTTC,CAIRDLGEGAYGYTF
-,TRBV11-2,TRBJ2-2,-,TGTGCCAGCAGCCCCGATCCTACCAGGGCCGGGGAGCTGTTTTTT,CASSPDPTRAGELFF
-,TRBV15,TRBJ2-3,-,TGTGCCACCAGCAGGGGCAGGGGGGCGGATACGCAGTATTTT,CATSRGRGADTQYF
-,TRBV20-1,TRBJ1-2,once,TGCAGTGCTAGAATCGACGATGGCTACACCTTC,CSARIDDGYTF
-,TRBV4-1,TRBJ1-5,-,TGCGCCAGCAGCCAAGAACTGACAAGCAATCAGCCCCAGCATTTT,CASSQELTSNQPQHF
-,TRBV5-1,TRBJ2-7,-,TGCGCCAGCAGGGTGGAGGGGACAGTCTCCTACGAGCAGTACTTC,CASRVEGTVSYEQYF
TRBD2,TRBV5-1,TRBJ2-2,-,TGCGCCAGCAGCGGTAATAGCGGGGACCCGAACACCGGGGAGCTGTTTTTT,CASSGNSGDPNTGELFF
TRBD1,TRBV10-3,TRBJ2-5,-,TGTGCCACAACCGGGACAGGGGCCCAAGAGACCCAGTACTTC,CATTGTGAQETQYF
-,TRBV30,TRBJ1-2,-,TGTGCCTGGAGACCTAACCACAGGGATGGCTACACCTTC,CAWRPNHRDGYTF
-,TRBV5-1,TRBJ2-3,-,TGCGCCAGCAGCTTGGCCCATGAAGGCCGTACGCAGTATTTT,CASSLAHEGRTQYF